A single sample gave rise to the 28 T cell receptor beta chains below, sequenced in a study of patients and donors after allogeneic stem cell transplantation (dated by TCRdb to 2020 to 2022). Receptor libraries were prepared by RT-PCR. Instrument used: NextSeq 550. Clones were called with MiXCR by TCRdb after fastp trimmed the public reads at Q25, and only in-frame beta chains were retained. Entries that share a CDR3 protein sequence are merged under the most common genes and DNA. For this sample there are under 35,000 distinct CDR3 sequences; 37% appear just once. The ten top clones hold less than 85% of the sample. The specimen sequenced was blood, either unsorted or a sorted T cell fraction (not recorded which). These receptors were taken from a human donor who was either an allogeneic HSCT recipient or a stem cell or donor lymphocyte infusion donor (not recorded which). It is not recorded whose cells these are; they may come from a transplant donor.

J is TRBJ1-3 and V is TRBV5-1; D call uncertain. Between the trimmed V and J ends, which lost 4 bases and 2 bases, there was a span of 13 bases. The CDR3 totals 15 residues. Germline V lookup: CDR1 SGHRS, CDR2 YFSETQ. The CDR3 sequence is CASSPDGTTGNTIYF. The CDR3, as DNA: TGCGCCAGCAGCCCCGACGGAACAACTGGAAACACCATATATTTT. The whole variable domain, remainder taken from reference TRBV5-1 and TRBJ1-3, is KAGVTQTPRYLIKTRGQQVTLSCSPISGHRSVSWYQQTPGQGLQFLFEYFSETQRNKGNFPGRFSGRQFSNSRSEMNVSTLELGDSALYLCASSPDGTTGNTIYFGEGSWLTVV.

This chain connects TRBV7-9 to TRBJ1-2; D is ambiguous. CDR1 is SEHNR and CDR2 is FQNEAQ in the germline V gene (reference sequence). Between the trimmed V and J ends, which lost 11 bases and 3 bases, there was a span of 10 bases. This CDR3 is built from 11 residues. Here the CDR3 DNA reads TGTGCCGTCGAAGTATACTATGGCTACACCTTC. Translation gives CAVEVYYGYTF.

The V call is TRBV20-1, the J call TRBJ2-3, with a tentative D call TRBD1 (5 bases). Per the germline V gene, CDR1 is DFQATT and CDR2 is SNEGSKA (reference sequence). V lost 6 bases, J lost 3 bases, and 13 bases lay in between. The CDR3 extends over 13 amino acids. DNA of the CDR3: TGCAGTGCGCGCGACAGCCAGACAGATACGCAGTATTTT. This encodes CSARDSQTDTQYF.

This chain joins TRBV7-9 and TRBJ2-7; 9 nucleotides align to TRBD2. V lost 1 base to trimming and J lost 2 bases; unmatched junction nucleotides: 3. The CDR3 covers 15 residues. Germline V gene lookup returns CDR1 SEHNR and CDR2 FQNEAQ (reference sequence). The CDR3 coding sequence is TGTGCCAGCAGCTTAGGGGCGGGAGGGACCTACGAGCAGTACTTC. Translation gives CASSLGAGGTYEQYF.

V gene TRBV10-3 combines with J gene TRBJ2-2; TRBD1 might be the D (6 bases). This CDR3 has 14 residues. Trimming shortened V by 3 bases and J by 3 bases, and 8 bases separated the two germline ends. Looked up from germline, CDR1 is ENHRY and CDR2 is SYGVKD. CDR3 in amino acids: CAISEYRDTGELFF. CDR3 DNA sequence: TGTGCCATCAGTGAATACAGGGACACCGGGGAGCTGTTTTTT.

The CDR3 region is CASSLNEKLFF. CDR3 coding DNA: TGTGCCAGCAGTTTGAATGAAAAACTGTTTTTT. The V call is TRBV12-3 or TRBV12-4, the J call TRBJ1-4; no clear D gene. This CDR3 region has 11 residues. V dropped 3 bases and J dropped 5 bases, with 1 base sitting between them.

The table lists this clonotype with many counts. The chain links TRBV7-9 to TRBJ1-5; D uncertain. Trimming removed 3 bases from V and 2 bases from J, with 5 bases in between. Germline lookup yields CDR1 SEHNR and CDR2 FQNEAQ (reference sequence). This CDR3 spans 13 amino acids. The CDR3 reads CASSLVGNQPQHF. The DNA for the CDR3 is TGTGCCAGCAGCTTGGTCGGCAATCAGCCCCAGCATTTT. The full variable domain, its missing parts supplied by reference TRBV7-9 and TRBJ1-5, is DTGVSQNPRHKITKRGQNVTFRCDPISEHNRLYWYRQTLGQGPEFLTYFQNEAQLEKSRLLSDRFSAERPKGSFSTLEIQRTEQGDSAMYLCASSLVGNQPQHFGDGTRLSIL.

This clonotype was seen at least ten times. CDR3 nucleotides: TGTGCCAGCAGTCCAACGGGCGGATCAGATACGCAGTATTTT. As protein: CASSPTGGSDTQYF. The V gene is TRBV25-1, the J gene TRBJ2-3; D gene ambiguous. V was shortened by 5 bases and J by 4 bases, with 13 bases between the two germline ends. The germline gives CDR1 MGHDK, CDR2 SYGVNS. The length of the CDR3 is 14 residues.

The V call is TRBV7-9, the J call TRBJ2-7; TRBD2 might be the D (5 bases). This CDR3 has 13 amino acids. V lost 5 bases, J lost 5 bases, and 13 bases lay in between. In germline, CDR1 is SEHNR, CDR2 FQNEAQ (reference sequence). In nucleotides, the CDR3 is TGTGCCAGCAGCCTCGGAGGTTTGAACGAGCAGTACGTC. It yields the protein CASSLGGLNEQYV.

CDR3 DNA sequence: TGTGCCAGCAGTAGTAGTTTGGAGTATGAAGCTTTCTTT. Protein: CASSSSLEYEAFF. V and J are TRBV11-2 and TRBJ1-1; D gene ambiguous. Trimming left V 6 bases short and J 7 bases short, with 15 bases between. Looked up from germline, CDR1 is SGHAT and CDR2 is FQNNGV. This CDR3 has 13 amino acids.

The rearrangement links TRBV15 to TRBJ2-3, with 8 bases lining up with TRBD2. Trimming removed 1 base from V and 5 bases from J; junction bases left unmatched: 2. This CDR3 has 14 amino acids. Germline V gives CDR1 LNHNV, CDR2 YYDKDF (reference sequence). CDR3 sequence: CATSRASGGDTQYF. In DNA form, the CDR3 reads TGTGCCACCAGCAGAGCCAGCGGGGGAGATACGCAGTATTTT.

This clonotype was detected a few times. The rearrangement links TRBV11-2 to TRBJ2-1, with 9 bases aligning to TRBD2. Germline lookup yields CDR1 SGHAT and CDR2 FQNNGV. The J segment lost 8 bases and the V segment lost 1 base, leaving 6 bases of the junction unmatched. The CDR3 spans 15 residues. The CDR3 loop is CASSLVSGTSYEQFF. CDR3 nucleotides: TGTGCCAGCAGCTTAGTCTCCGGGACTAGCTATGAGCAGTTCTTC.

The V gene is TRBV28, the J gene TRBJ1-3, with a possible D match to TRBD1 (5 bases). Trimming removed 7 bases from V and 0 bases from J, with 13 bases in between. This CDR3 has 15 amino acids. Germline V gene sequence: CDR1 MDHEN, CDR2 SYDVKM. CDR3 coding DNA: TGTGCCAGCAATACAGGCTCGAGCTCTGGAAACACCATATATTTT. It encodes CASNTGSSSGNTIYF.

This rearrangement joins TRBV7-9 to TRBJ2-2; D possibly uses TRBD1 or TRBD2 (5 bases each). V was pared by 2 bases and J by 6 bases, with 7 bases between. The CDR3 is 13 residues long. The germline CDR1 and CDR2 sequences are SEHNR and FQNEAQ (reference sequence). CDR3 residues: CASSLMGAGELFF. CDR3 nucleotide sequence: TGTGCCAGCAGCTTAATGGGGGCCGGGGAGCTGTTTTTT.

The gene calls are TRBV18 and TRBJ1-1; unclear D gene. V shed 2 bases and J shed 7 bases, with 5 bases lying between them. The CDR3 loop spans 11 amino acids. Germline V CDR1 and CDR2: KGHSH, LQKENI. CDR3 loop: CASSPADEAFF. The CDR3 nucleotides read TGTGCCAGCTCACCAGCCGATGAAGCTTTCTTT.

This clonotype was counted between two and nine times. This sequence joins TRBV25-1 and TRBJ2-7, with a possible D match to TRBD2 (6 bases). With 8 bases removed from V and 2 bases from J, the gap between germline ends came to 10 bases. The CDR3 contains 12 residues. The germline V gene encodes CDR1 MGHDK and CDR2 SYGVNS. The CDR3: CASRDLTYEQYF. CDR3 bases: TGTGCCAGCCGGGACTTAACCTACGAGCAGTACTTC.

The CDR3 sequence: CASSSNGPELFF. The CDR3 DNA follows: TGTGCCAGCAGCTCGAACGGGCCTGAGCTGTTTTTT. This chain joins TRBV5-6 and TRBJ2-2, with D uncertain. Trimming shortened V by 3 bases and J by 11 bases, and 11 bases separated the two germline ends. Germline CDR1 SGHDT, CDR2 YYEEEE. CDR3 length equals 12 residues.

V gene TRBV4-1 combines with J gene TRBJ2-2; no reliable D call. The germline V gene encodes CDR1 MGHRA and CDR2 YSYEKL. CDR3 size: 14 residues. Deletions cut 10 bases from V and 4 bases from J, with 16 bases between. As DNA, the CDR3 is TGCGCCACCAGTCTCCTCATGAGCACCGGGGAGCTGTTTTTT. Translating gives CATSLLMSTGELFF.

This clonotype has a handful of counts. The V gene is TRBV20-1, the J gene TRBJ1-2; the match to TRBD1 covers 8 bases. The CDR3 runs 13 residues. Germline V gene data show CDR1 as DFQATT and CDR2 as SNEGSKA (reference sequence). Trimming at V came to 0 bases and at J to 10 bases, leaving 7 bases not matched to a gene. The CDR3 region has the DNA TGCAGTGCTAGAGACCCGGGACAGGCCTCCTACACCTTC. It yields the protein CSARDPGQASYTF.

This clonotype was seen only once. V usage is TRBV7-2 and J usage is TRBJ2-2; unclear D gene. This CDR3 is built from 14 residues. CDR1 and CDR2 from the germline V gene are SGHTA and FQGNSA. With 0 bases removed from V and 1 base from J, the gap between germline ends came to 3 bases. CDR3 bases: TGTGCCAGCAGCTTAGCCTGGAACACCGGGGAGCTGTTTTTT. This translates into CASSLAWNTGELFF.

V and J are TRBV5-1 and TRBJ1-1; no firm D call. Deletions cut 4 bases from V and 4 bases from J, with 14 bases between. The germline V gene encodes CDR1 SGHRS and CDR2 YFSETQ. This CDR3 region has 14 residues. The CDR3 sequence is CASSRYEGRTEAFF. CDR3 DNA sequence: TGCGCCAGCAGCCGCTACGAAGGACGCACTGAAGCTTTCTTT.

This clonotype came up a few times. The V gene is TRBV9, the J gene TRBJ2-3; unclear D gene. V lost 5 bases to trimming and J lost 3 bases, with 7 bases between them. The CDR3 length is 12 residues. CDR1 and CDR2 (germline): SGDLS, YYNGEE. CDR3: CASRATTDTQYF. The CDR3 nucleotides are TGTGCCAGCAGGGCCACAACAGATACGCAGTATTTT.

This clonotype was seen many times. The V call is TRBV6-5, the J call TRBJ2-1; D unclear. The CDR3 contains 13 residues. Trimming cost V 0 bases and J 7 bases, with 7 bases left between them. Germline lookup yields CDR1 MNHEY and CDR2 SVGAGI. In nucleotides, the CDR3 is TGTGCCAGCAGTTACTCGAAATTGAATGAGCAGTTCTTC. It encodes CASSYSKLNEQFF.

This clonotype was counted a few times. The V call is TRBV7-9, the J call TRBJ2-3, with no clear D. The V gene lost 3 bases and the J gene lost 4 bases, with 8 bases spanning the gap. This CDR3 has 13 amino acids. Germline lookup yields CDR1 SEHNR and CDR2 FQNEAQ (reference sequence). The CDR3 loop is CASSLPGPDTQYF. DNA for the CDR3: TGTGCCAGCAGCTTGCCGGGTCCAGATACGCAGTATTTT.

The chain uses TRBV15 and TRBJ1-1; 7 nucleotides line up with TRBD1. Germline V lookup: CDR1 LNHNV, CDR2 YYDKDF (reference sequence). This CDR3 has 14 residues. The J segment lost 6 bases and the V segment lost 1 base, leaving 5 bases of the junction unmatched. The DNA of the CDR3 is TGTGCCACCAGCAGAGCGCAGGGGGAAGCTGAAGCTTTCTTT. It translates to CATSRAQGEAEAFF.

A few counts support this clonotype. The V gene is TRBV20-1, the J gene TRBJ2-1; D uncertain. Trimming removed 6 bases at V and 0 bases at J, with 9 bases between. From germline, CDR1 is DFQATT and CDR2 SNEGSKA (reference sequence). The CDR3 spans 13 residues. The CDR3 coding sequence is TGCAGTGCCAAATGGAGCTCCTACAATGAGCAGTTCTTC. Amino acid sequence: CSAKWSSYNEQFF.

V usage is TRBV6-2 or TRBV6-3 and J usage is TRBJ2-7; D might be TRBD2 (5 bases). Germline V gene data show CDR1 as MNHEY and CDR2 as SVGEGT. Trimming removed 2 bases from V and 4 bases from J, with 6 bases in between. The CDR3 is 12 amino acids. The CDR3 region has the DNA TGTGCCAGCAGTTACCGACTATACGAGCAGTACTTC. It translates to CASSYRLYEQYF.

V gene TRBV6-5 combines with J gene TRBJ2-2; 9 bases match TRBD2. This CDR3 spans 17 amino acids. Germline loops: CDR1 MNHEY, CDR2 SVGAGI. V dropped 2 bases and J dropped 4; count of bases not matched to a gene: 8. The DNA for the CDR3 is TGTGCCAGCAGTTACGGCGGGACTAGCTTGGGCACCGGGGAGCTGTTTTTT. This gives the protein CASSYGGTSLGTGELFF.